This is a list of T cell receptor beta chains from one sample in a study of cytomegalovirus exposure and HLA in healthy donors. Produced via immunoSEQ multiplex PCR; TCRdb's table is partial and in-frame only. This sample lists about 53,000 clones; its ten largest clones have under 15%. Sequencing was done on a sample of PBMCs. These receptors were collected from a man younger than 35 in good health and CMV-seropositive. Both conserved end residues are part of each CDR3. Each record gives: D gene, J gene, V gene, CDR3 DNA, CDR3 protein. A D gene is named only where the DNA matches it firmly.

NA,TRBJ2-1,TRBV9,TGTGCCAGCAGCGTAGGAGGGAACTACAATGAGCAGTTCTTC,CASSVGGNYNEQFF
NA,TRBJ1-6,TRBV2,TGTGCCAGTAGTGTAAGGGAGGCAATTTCACCCCTCCACTTT,CASSVREAISPLHF
TRBD2,TRBJ2-5,TRBV5-1,TGCGCCAGCAGCCCTCGGGGACTAGTGGTGGAGACCCAGTACTTC,CASSPRGLVVETQYF
TRBD2,TRBJ2-7,TRBV2,TGTGCCAGCAGGCCACGGACTAGCGGGAGATACGAGCAGTACTTC,CASRPRTSGRYEQYF
TRBD2,TRBJ2-1,TRBV5-4,TGTGCCAGCAGAGCCATCCTTAGCGGGAGGGGGAATGAGCAGTTCTTC,CASRAILSGRGNEQFF
NA,TRBJ2-4,TRBV5-7,TGTGCCAGCAGCAAAGCCAGGGGATCCAAAAACATTCAGTACTTC,CASSKARGSKNIQYF
TRBD1,TRBJ1-2,TRBV6-5,TGTGCCAGCAGTTACTCCCGACAGGGGGCTAACTATGGCTACACCTTC,CASSYSRQGANYGYTF
TRBD1,TRBJ1-1,TRBV7-2,TGTGCCAGCAGCTTAAATCCGGGACAGGGGGCGAGTAACACTGAAGCTTTCTTT,CASSLNPGQGASNTEAFF
TRBD1,TRBJ2-5,TRBV4-1,TGCGCCAGCAGCCGAGAATCGGGGACAGGGGGCGAGGAGCAGTACTTC,CASSRESGTGGEEQYF
NA,TRBJ2-2,TRBV30,TGTGCCTGGAGTAGTGGACAGTACACCGGGGAGCTGTTTTTT,CAWSSGQYTGELFF
TRBD2,TRBJ2-7,TRBV19,TGTGCCAGTAGTATAGGGCCACTAGCGGCCTACGAGCAGTACTTC,CASSIGPLAAYEQYF
TRBD1,TRBJ2-1,TRBV4-1,TGCGCCAGCAGCCAAGCCGAGGACAGGCTCAATGAGCAGTTCTTC,CASSQAEDRLNEQFF
TRBD1,TRBJ2-3,TRBV10-1,TGCGCCTCAAACCGAAGGGGACAGGTGAGTAGCACAGATACGCAGTATTTT,CASNRRGQVSSTDTQYF
TRBD1,TRBJ1-4,TRBV5-1,TGCGCCAGCAGCTTTCAGGGGGCGGGTGAAAAACTGTTTTTT,CASSFQGAGEKLFF
TRBD1,TRBJ2-1,TRBV2,TGTGCCAGCAGACGGGACAGGGTAAATGAGCAGTTCTTC,CASRRDRVNEQFF
TRBD1,TRBJ1-2,TRBV7-9,TGTGCCAGCATAGAGCAGGGACAGCCTCTCGGTCGCGACTACACCTTC,CASIEQGQPLGRDYTF
NA,TRBJ1-2,TRBV19,TGTGCCAGTAGTCTCCGGGGTCAGACTTATGGCTACACCTTC,CASSLRGQTYGYTF
NA,TRBJ1-5,TRBV19,TGTGCCAGTAGTTCGGAGTACAGGTTAGTTGAGCCCCAGCATTTT,CASSSEYRLVEPQHF
NA,TRBJ2-1,TRBV7-9,TGTGCCAGCAGTTTCCCGGGTCCCACGGAGCAGTTCTTC,CASSFPGPTEQFF
TRBD1,TRBJ2-7,TRBV7-9,TGTGCCAGCAGCCGGGACAGGGACGAGCAGTACTTC,CASSRDRDEQYF
TRBD1,TRBJ2-5,TRBV27,TGTGCCAGCAGCCCACAGGGGATTAGGGTGCAAGAGACCCAGTACTTC,CASSPQGIRVQETQYF
NA,TRBJ2-1,TRBV7-9,TGTGCCAGCAGCTTAGGCTCCGGGCGGGAACTGGATGAGCAGTTCTTC,CASSLGSGRELDEQFF
NA,TRBJ2-7,TRBV14,TGTGCCAGCAGCCCTCTTGGCCCGGACAACTACGAGCAGTACTTC,CASSPLGPDNYEQYF
TRBD1,TRBJ1-5,TRBV5-6,TGTGCCAGCAGCATACAGGGGGATCAGCCCCAGCATTTT,CASSIQGDQPQHF
TRBD2,TRBJ2-7,TRBV25-1,TGTGCCAGCAGCCCCGGGGGACTAGCGGGAGTAACGTGGTACGAGCAGTACTTC,CASSPGGLAGVTWYEQYF
NA,TRBJ2-2,TRBV10-3,TGTGCCATCAGTCCACAGGGATCCGGGGAGCTGTTTTTT,CAISPQGSGELFF
TRBD1,TRBJ2-1,TRBV9,TGTGCCAGCAGCGTAGACAGGGGGCGGAATGAGCAGTTCTTC,CASSVDRGRNEQFF
TRBD2,TRBJ2-5,TRBV6-5,TGTGCCAGCAGTTACGAAGCGGGGAATGTCGAGACCCAGTACTTC,CASSYEAGNVETQYF
NA,TRBJ1-4,TRBV11-3,TGTGCCAGCAGCTTACGAGGGGCGGGGGAAAAACTGTTTTTT,CASSLRGAGEKLFF